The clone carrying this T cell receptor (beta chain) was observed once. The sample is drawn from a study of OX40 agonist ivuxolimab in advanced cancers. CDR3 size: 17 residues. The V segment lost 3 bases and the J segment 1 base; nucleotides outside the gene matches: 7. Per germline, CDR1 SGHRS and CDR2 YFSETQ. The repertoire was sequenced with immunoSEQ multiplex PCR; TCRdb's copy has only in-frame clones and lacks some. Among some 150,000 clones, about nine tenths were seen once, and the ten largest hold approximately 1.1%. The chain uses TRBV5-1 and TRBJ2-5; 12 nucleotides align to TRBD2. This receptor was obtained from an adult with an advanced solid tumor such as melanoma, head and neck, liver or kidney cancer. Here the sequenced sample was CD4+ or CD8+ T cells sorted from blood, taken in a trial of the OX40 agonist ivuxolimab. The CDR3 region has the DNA TGCGCCAGCAGCTCGGGCGGACTAGCGGGACCCCAAGAGACCCAGTACTTC. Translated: CASSSGGLAGPQETQYF.